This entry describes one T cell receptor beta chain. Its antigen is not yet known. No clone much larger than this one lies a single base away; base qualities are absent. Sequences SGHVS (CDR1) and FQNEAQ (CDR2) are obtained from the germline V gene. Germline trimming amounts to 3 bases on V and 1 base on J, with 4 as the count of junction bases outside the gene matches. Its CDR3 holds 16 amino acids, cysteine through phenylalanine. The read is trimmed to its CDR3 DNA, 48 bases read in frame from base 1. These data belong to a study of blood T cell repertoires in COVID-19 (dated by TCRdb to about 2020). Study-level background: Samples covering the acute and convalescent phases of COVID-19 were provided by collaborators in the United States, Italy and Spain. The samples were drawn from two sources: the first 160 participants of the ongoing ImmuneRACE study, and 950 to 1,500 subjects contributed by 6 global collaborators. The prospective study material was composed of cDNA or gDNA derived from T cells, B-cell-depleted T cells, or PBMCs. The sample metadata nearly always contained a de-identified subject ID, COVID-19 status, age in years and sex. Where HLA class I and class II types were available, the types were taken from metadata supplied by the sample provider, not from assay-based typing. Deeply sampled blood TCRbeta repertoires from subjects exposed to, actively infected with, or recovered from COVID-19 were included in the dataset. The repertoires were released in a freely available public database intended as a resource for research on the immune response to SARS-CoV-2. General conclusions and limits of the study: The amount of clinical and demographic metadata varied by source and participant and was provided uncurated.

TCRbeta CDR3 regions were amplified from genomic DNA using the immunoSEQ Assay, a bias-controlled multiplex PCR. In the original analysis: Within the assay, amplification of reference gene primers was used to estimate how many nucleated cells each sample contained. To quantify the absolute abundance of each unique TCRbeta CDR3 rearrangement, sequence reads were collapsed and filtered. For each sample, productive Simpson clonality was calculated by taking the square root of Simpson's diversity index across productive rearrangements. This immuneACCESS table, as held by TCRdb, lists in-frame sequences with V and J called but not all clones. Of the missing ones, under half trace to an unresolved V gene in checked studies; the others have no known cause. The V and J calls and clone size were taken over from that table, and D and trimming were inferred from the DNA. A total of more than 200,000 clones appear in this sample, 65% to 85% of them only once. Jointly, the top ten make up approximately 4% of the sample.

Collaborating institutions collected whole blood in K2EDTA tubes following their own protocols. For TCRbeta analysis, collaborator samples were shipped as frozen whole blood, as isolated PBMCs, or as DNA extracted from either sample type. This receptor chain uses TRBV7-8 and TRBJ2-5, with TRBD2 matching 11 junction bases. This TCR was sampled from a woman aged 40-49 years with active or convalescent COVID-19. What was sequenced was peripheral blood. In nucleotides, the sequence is TGTGCCAGCAGCTTCTCTAGCGGGGGGTCCCAAGAGACCCAGTACTTC. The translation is CASSFSSGGSQETQYF.